The sequence of this T cell receptor (beta chain) was determined in a study of T-cell reconstitution after alpha-beta-depleted transplantation in children. V shed 0 bases, J shed 7 bases, and the junction held 7 bases outside the gene matches. The CDR3 has 16 amino acids. Germline V gene lookup returns CDR1 WNHNN and CDR2 SYGVQD (reference sequence). The library targeted TCRbeta and was prepared with unique molecular identifiers. TCRdb re-called the PCR reads through MiXCR, storing one row per CDR3 protein. The sample contains roughly 200,000 distinct CDR3 sequences, roughly 15% of which appear only once. This clonotype has a handful of counts.

The sample here was PBMCs from the stem cell graft donor, taken from the stem cell graft. This TCR was sampled from a human donor who donated a stem cell graft to a child with acute lymphoblastic leukemia. The rearrangement uses TRBV10-1 and TRBJ2-1; 9 nucleotides align to TRBD2. The CDR3 is CASSESLVAGANEQFF. CDR3 bases: TGCGCCAGCAGTGAGTCTTTGGTAGCGGGAGCAAATGAGCAGTTCTTC.